This T cell receptor (beta chain) derives from a study of graft-versus-host responses after intestinal transplantation. Regarding the study as a whole: GvH clones were found in recipient marrow; some appeared first in ileum or blood.

Method: immunoSEQ multiplex PCR; TCRdb's copy keeps in-frame clones and lacks some. In the table there are tens of thousands of clones, roughly 87% of which are singletons. Germline CDR1 is SGHRS and CDR2 is YFSETQ. Trimming took 0 bases from V and 0 from J, leaving 7 bases between them. The CDR3 runs to 16 residues. With regard to this clone: The antigen is undetermined.

Sequenced material: PBMCs, taken about 990 days after transplant. The source is a human patient who received an intestinal transplant, so some T cells may come from the graft donor. The chain uses TRBV5-1 and TRBJ1-6; D unresolved. The CDR3 spells CASSLAGSSYNSPLHF. CDR3 nucleotides: TGCGCCAGCAGCTTGGCGGGGAGCTCCTATAATTCACCCCTCCACTTT.